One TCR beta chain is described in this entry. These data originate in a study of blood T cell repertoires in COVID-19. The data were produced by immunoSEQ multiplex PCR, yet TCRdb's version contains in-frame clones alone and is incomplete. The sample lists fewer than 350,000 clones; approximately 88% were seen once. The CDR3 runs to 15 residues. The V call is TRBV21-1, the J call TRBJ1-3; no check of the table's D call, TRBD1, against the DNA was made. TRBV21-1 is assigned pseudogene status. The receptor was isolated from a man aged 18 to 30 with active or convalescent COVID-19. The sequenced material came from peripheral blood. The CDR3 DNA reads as TGTGCCAGCAGCCGGGACAGGGCTTCTGGAAACACCATATATTTT. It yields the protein CASSRDRASGNTIYF.